This T cell receptor beta chain is from a study of pediatric ulcerative colitis. During colonoscopy, one to two rectal pinch biopsies were collected. Details on this clone: Its antigen is unknown.

Each sample received Survey-level depth of up to 500,000 reads. Method: immunoSEQ multiplex PCR; TCRdb's copy keeps in-frame clones and lacks some. Among tens of thousands of clones listed, around 81% were seen once. General observations from the study: A couple of rectal CDR3 clonotypes occurred in all ulcerative colitis patients. A couple of patients had blood samples with substantially reduced template counts. Ulcerative colitis patients shared more blood-rectal clones than controls.

The origin of this receptor is a girl aged 5 to 17 with moderate ulcerative colitis. The sample was gut tissue.

CDR3 sequence reads: CAISRLAGGRDEQFF. For the CDR3, the DNA is TGTGCCATCAGTCGACTAGCGGGAGGTCGGGATGAGCAGTTCTTC. The chain carries TRBV10-3 and TRBJ2-1, with TRBD2 matching over 13 bases. Trimming took 5 bases from V and 8 from J; bases not matched to a gene: 6. The CDR3 contains 15 residues. Germline CDR1 is ENHRY and CDR2 is SYGVKD.